The clone carrying this T cell receptor beta chain was observed at least ten times. Template switching (which added a universal primer site) was used, and cDNA carried unique molecular identifiers. TCRdb ran MiXCR on the 5' RACE reads and lists one entry per CDR3 protein. The table records 700,000 or so distinct CDR3 sequences, 20% to 25% of them present only once. This sample stems from a study of identical twins. Germline CDR1 SGDLS, CDR2 YYNGEE. The CDR3 runs 17 residues. Trimming removed 4 bases at V and 4 bases at J, with 21 bases between. This same sample was also part of a study on T cells expressing NK-cell markers.

Sequenced: PBMCs. The TCR was taken from a woman aged 18-29 years in good health. This rearrangement joins TRBV9 to TRBJ2-1, with a possible D match to TRBD1 (6 bases). The CDR3 region has the DNA TGTGCCAGCAGCTTTAGAAGGGACACCTCCCCGTACAATGAGCAGTTCTTC. This sequence encodes CASSFRRDTSPYNEQFF.